This T cell receptor beta chain was identified during a study of cytomegalovirus exposure and HLA in healthy donors. Among the 120 subjects of the validation cohort, separate from the approximately 670-subject first cohort, were the donors. Germline V CDR1 and CDR2: SGHDT, YYEEEE. The CDR3 length is 13 residues. The trim removed 4 bases at V and 5 bases at J, leaving 2 bases unmatched. TCRdb's table, derived via immunoSEQ multiplex PCR, lists solely in-frame clones and lacks some. The sample shows about 82,000 clones, about 92% of them seen only once. A note on this clone: Its antigen is unknown.

Points from the study as a whole: It was about 150 TCR beta chains that were listed as cytomegalovirus-associated. CMV antigen specificity was confirmed in vitro for a few CMV-associated chains.

Sequenced: PBMCs. The J gene is TRBJ1-4, the V gene TRBV5-6; TRBD1 agrees at 7 bases. This sequence originates from a man younger than 30 in good health and CMV-seronegative. The CDR3 loop reads CASSPGQNEKLFF. The CDR3 DNA reads TGTGCCAGCAGCCCGGGACAGAATGAAAAACTGTTTTTT.